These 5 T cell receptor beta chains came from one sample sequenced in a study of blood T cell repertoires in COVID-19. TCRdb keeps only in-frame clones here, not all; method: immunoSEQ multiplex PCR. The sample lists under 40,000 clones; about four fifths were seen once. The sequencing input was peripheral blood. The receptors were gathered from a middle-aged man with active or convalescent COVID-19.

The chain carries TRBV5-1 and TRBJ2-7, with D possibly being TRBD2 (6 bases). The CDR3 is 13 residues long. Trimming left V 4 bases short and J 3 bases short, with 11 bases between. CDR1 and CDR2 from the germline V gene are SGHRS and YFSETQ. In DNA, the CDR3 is TGCGCCAGCAGCGGGGAGGCCCACTACGAGCAGTACTTC. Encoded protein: CASSGEAHYEQYF.

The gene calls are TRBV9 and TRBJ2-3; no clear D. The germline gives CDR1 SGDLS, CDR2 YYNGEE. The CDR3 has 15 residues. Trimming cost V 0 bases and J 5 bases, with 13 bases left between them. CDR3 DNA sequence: TGTGCCAGCAGCGTAGCTCCCAACGCGCTAGATACGCAGTATTTT. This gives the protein CASSVAPNALDTQYF.

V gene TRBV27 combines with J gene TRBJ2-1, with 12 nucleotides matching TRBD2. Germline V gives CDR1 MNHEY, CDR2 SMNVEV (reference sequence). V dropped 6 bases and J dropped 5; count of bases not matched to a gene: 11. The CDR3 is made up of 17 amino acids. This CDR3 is CASRKPRLAGVDNEQFF. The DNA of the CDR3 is TGTGCCAGCAGAAAACCTCGACTAGCGGGGGTAGACAATGAGCAGTTCTTC.

The CDR3 spells CATSRGTSGASTDTQYF. CDR3 coding DNA: TGTGCCACCAGCAGAGGGACTAGCGGGGCGAGCACAGATACGCAGTATTTT. V is TRBV15 and J is TRBJ2-3, with TRBD2 identical over 12 bases. The CDR3 spans 17 residues. After removal of 1 base from V and 0 bases from J, the junction contained 2 bases not matched to a gene. From germline, CDR1 is LNHNV and CDR2 YYDKDF (reference sequence).

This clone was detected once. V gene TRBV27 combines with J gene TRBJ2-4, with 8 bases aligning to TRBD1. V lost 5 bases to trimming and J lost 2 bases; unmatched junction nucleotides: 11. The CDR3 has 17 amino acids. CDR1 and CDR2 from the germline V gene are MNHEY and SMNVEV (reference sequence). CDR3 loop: CASSGRGRGPSKNIQYF. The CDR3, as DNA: TGTGCCAGCAGTGGCCGCGGCAGGGGGCCATCCAAAAACATTCAGTACTTC.